This TCR beta chain was sequenced during a study of long-term antiretroviral therapy in people with HIV. The immunoSEQ assay was v3.0, run at survey level. TCRdb keeps only in-frame clones here, not all; method: immunoSEQ multiplex PCR. This table holds just over 35,000 clones, roughly four fifths found once. This CDR3 contains 14 residues. Germline CDR1 LNHDA, CDR2 SQIVND (reference sequence). V gave up 9 bases and J gave up 0 bases, with 14 bases separating them. At minimum, one pre-ART and two post-ART PBMC samples were obtained from each donor. This clone came up a few times. This TCR came from a man between 18 and 35 years old with HIV. Sequences were derived from unsorted PBMCs, sampled 0.6 years after starting antiretroviral therapy. The genes are TRBV19 and TRBJ1-2, with unresolved D. The CDR3 here is CASAAGRANYGYTF. The CDR3 DNA follows: TGTGCCAGCGCCGCAGGCCGGGCTAACTATGGCTACACCTTC.